These 2 T cell receptor beta chains originate from one sample sequenced in a study of OX40 agonist ivuxolimab in advanced cancers. Measured with immunoSEQ multiplex PCR; TCRdb has only the in-frame clones, and not every one. The sample shows 58,000 or so clones, roughly nine tenths of them seen only once. Source: CD4+ or CD8+ T cells sorted from blood, taken in a trial of the OX40 agonist ivuxolimab. These receptor sequences come from an adult with an advanced solid tumor such as melanoma, head and neck, liver or kidney cancer.

V gene TRBV19 combines with J gene TRBJ1-3; D unclear. The germline V and J ends were trimmed by 4 bases and 4 bases, with 5 bases remaining between them. The CDR3 has 12 amino acids. The germline gives CDR1 LNHDA, CDR2 SQIVND (reference sequence). The CDR3: CASSTPGNTIYF. CDR3 nucleotide sequence: TGTGCCAGTAGTACCCCGGGAAACACCATATATTTT.

This clone was detected once. The rearrangement joins TRBV15 to TRBJ2-5; D gene ambiguous. The CDR3 loop spans 12 amino acids. V was cut by 0 bases and J by 11 bases, with 10 bases left in between. CDR1 is LNHNV and CDR2 is YYDKDF in the germline V gene (reference sequence). As DNA, the CDR3 is TGTGCCACCAGCAGAGATGCAGCTACGCAGTACTTC. Translated: CATSRDAATQYF.